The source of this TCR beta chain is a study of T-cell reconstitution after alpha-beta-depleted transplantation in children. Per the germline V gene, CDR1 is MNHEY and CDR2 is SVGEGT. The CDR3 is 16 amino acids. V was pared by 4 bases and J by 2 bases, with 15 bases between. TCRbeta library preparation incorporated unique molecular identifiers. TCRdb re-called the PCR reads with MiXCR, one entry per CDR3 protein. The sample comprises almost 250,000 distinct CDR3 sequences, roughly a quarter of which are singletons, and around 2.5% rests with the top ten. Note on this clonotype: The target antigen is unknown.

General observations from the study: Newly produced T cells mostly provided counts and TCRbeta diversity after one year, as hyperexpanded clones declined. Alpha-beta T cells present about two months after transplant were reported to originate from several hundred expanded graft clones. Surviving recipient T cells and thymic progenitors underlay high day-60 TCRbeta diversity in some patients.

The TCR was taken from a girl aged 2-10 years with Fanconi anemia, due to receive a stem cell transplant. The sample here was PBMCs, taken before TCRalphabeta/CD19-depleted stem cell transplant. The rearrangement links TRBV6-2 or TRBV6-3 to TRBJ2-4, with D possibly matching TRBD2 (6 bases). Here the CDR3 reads CASSFWDSIPKNIQYF. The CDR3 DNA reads TGTGCCAGCAGTTTCTGGGACTCCATTCCCAAAAACATTCAGTACTTC.